The clone carrying this T cell receptor (beta chain) turned up a few times. Its antigen is undetermined. The germline V gene encodes CDR1 LGHNA and CDR2 YNFKEQ. The CDR3 runs 15 residues. Trimming shortened V by 0 bases and J by 8 bases, and 14 bases separated the two germline ends. The data stem from a study of cytomegalovirus exposure and HLA in healthy donors. Study results and caveats: TCR beta chain V- and J-gene trimming was linked, in a later analysis, to a missense variant in DCLRE1C. Some highly shared sequence variants likely arose as a pipeline artifact. In a later analysis, HLA-associated TCR beta chains were more clonally expanded than equally common others.

The PCR ran on 60 Vbeta and 13 Jbeta primers. Clones were sequenced by immunoSEQ multiplex PCR, and TCRdb holds only the in-frame ones, with some missing. Among 170,000 or so clones, roughly 79% were seen once, and the ten largest hold over 3%. V gene TRBV4-2 combines with J gene TRBJ2-1, with D perhaps matching TRBD2 (6 bases). Material for sequencing was PBMCs. The receptor was isolated from a woman aged 45-59 years in good health and CMV-seropositive. CDR3 DNA sequence: TGTGCCAGCAGCCAAGAGCAGCGGGTGGGGGATGAGCAGTTCTTC. It yields the protein CASSQEQRVGDEQFF.